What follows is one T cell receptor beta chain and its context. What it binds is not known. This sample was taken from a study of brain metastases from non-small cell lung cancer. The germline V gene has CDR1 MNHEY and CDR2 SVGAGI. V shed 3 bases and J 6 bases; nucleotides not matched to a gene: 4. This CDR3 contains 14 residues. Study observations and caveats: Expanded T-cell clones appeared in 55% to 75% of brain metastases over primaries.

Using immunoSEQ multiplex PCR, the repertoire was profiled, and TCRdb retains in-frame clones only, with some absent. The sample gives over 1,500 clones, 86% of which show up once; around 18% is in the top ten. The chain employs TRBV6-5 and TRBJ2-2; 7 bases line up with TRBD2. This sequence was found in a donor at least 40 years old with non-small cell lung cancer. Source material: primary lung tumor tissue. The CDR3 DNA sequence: TGTGCCAGCAGTTATGTTGGGGGGGCCGGGGAGCTGTTTTTT. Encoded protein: CASSYVGGAGELFF.